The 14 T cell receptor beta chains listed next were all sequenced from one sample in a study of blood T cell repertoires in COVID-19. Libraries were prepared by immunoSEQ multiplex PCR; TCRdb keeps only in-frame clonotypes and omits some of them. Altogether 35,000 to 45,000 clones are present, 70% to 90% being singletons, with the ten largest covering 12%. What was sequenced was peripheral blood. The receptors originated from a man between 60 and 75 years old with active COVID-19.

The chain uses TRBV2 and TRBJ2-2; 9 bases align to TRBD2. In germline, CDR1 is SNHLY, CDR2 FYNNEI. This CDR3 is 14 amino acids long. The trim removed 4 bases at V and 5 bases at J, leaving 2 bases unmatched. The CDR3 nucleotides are TGTGCCAGCAGTGGACTAGCGGAGACCGGGGAGCTGTTTTTT. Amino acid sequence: CASSGLAETGELFF.

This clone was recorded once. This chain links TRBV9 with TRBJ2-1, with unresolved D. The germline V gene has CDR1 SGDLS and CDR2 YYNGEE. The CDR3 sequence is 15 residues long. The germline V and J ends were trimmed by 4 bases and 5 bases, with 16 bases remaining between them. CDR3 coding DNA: TGTGCCAGCAGCACAAACCCCGTTACGAACAATGAGCAGTTCTTC. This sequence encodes CASSTNPVTNNEQFF.

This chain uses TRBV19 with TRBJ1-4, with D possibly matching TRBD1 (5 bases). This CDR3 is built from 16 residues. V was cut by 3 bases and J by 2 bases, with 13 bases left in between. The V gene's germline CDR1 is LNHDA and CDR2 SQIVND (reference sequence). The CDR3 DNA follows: TGTGCCAGTAGTATTATAGGAGCAGGGACTAATGAAAAACTGTTTTTT. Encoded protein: CASSIIGAGTNEKLFF. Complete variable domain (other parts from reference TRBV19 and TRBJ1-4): DGGITQSPKYLFRKEGQNVTLSCEQNLNHDAMYWYRQDPGQGLRLIYYSQIVNDFQKGDIAEGYSVSREKKESFPLTVTSAQKNPTAFYLCASSIIGAGTNEKLFFGSGTQLSVL.

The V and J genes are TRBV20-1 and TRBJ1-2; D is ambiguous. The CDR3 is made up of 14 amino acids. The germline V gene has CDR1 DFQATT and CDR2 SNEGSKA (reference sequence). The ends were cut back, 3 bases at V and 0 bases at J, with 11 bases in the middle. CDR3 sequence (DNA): TGCAGTGCTAGTTCGCCAGGCGCTAACTATGGCTACACCTTC. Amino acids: CSASSPGANYGYTF.

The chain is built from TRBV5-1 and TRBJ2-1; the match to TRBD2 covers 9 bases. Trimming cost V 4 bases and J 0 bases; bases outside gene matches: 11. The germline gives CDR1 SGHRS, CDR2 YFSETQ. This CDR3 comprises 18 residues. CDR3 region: CASSPPQAGGSSYNEQFF. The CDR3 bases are TGCGCCAGCAGCCCTCCTCAAGCGGGAGGCTCCTCCTACAATGAGCAGTTCTTC. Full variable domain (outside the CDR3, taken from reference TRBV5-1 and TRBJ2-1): KAGVTQTPRYLIKTRGQQVTLSCSPISGHRSVSWYQQTPGQGLQFLFEYFSETQRNKGNFPGRFSGRQFSNSRSEMNVSTLELGDSALYLCASSPPQAGGSSYNEQFFGPGTRLTVL.

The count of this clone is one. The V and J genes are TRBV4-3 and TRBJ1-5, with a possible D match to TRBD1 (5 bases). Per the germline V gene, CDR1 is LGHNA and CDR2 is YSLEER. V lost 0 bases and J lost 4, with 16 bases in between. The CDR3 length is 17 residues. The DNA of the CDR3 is TGCGCCAGCAGCCAAGATCTCCGGCAGGGAGGGAATCAGCCCCAGCATTTT. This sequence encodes CASSQDLRQGGNQPQHF.

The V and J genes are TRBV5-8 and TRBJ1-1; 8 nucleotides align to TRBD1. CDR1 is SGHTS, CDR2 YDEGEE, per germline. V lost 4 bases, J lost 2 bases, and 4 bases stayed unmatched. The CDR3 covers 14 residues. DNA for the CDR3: TGTGCCAGCAGCCAGGGGGCGGTTAACACTGAAGCTTTCTTT. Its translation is CASSQGAVNTEAFF.

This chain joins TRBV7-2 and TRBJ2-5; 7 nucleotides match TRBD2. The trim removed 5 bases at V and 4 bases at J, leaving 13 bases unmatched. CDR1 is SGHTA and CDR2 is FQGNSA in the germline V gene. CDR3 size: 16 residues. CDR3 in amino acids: CASSGRRGGSGETQYF. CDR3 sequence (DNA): TGTGCCAGCAGCGGACGTCGAGGCGGGAGTGGAGAGACCCAGTACTTC.

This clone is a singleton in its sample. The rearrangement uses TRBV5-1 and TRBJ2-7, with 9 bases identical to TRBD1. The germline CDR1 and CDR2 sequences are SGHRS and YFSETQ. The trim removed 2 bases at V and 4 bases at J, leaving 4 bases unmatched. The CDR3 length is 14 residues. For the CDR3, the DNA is TGCGCCAGCAGCTTTCTGGACAGGGGTTACGAGCAGTACTTC. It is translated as CASSFLDRGYEQYF. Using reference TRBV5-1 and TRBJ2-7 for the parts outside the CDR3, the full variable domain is KAGVTQTPRYLIKTRGQQVTLSCSPISGHRSVSWYQQTPGQGLQFLFEYFSETQRNKGNFPGRFSGRQFSNSRSEMNVSTLELGDSALYLCASSFLDRGYEQYFGPGTRLTVT.

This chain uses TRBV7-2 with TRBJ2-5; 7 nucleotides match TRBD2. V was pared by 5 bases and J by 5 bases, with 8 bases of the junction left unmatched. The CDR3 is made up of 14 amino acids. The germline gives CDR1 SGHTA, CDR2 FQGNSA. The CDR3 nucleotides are TGTGCCAGCAGCCCCTGGGGGGGTGGGGAGACCCAGTACTTC. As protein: CASSPWGGGETQYF.

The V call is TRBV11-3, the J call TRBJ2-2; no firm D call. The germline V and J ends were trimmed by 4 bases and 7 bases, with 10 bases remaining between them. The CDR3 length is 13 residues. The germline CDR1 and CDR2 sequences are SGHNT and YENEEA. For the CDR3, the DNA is TGTGCCAGCAGCTATAACGGAGACGGGGAGCTGTTTTTT. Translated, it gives CASSYNGDGELFF.

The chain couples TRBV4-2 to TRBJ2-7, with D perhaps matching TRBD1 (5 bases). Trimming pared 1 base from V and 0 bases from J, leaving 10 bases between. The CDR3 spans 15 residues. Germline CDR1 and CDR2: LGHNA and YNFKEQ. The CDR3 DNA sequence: TGTGCCAGCAGCCAAGCCGACAGTTCCTCCTACGAGCAGTACTTC. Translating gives CASSQADSSSYEQYF.

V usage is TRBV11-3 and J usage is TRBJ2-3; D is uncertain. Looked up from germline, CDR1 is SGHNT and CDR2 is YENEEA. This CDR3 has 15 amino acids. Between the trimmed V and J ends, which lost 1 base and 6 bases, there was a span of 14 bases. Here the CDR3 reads CASSLGAPSEDTQYF. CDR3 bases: TGTGCCAGCAGCTTAGGCGCCCCCAGCGAGGATACGCAGTATTTT.

CDR3: CASRTGSTGDGEQFF. DNA for the CDR3: TGCGCCAGCAGAACGGGGTCCACCGGCGATGGTGAGCAGTTCTTC. The rearrangement links TRBV5-1 to TRBJ2-1, with D possibly matching TRBD2 (5 bases). The CDR3 spans 15 residues. Looked up from germline, CDR1 is SGHRS and CDR2 is YFSETQ. V lost 5 bases, J lost 9 bases, and 21 bases lay in between.